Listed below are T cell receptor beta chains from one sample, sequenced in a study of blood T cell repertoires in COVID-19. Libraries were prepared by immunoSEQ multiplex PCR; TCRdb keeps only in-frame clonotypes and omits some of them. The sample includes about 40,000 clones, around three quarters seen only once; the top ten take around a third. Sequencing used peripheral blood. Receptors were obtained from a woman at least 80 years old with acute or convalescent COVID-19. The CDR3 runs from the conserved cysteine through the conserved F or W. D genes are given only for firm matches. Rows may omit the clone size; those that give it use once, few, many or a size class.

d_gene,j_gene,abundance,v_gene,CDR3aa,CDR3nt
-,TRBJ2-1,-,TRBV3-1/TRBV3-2,CASSQSTLHNEQFF,TGTGCCAGCAGCCAAAGTACTCTTCACAATGAGCAGTTCTTC
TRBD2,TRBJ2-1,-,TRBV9,CASSVGPGTSGSKGNEQFF,TGTGCCAGCAGCGTAGGCCCAGGGACTAGCGGGAGTAAAGGGAATGAGCAGTTCTTC
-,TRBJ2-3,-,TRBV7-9,CASSRGLGSDTQYF,TGTGCCAGCAGTAGGGGATTGGGCTCGGATACGCAGTATTTT
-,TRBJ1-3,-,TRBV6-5,CASFRQASGNTIYF,TGTGCCAGCTTCAGACAGGCCTCTGGAAACACCATATATTTT
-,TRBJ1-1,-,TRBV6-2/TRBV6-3,CASSYSRGMNTEAFF,TGTGCCAGCAGTTACTCGAGAGGGATGAACACTGAAGCTTTCTTT
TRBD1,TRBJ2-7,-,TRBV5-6,CASSRDRGRYEQYF,TGTGCCAGCAGCAGGGACAGGGGGAGGTACGAGCAGTACTTC
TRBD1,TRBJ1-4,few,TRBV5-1,CASSLQGANEKLFF,TGCGCCAGCAGCCTACAGGGGGCGAATGAAAAACTGTTTTTT
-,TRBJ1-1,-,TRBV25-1,CASSESFPSNTEAFF,TGTGCCAGCAGTGAATCTTTCCCCTCGAACACTGAAGCTTTCTTT
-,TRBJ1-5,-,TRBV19,CASSTQALGQPQHF,TGTGCCAGTAGTACGCAGGCTTTGGGCCAGCCCCAGCATTTT
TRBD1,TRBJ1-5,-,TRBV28,CASSSPTGLEPQHF,TGTGCCAGCAGTTCCCCGACAGGGTTAGAGCCCCAGCATTTT
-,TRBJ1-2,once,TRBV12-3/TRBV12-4,CASSFGQTYGYTF,TGTGCCAGCAGCTTTGGACAAACCTATGGCTACACCTTC
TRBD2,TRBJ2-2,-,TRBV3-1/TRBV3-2,CASSTRLAQDTGELFF,TGTGCCAGCAGCACAAGACTAGCGCAAGACACCGGGGAGCTGTTTTTT
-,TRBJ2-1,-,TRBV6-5,CASTSQGNEQFF,TGTGCCAGCACTTCCCAGGGGAATGAGCAGTTCTTC
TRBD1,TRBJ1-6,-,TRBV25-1,CASSEWTGGRVNNSPLHF,TGTGCCAGCAGTGAGTGGACAGGGGGCAGGGTGAATAATTCACCCCTCCACTTT
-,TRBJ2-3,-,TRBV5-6,CASSFGYRVGVDTQYF,TGTGCCAGCAGCTTTGGGTACCGGGTCGGGGTAGATACGCAGTATTTT
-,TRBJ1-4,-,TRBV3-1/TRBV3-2,CASRAGEKLFF,TGTGCCAGCAGGGCGGGGGAAAAACTGTTTTTT
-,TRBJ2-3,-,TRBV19,CASSTGGRDTQYF,TGTGCCAGTAGTACAGGGGGGAGAGATACGCAGTATTTT
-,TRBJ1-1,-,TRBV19,CASSMVLQGSAGLNTEAFF,TGTGCCAGTAGTATGGTTCTGCAAGGCTCGGCGGGGTTGAACACTGAAGCTTTCTTT
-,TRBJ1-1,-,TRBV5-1,CASSRAQGRGTEAFF,TGCGCCAGCAGCAGGGCCCAAGGGAGGGGAACTGAAGCTTTCTTT
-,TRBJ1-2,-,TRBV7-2,CASPPGKDHYYGYTF,TGTGCCAGCCCCCCCGGGAAGGACCACTACTATGGCTACACCTTC
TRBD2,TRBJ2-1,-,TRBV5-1,CASSPGLTTTSYNEQFF,TGCGCCAGCAGCCCGGGACTAACGACGACCTCCTACAATGAGCAGTTCTTC
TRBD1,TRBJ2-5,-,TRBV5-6,CASSPTGSEETQYF,TGTGCCAGCAGCCCGACAGGGAGCGAAGAGACCCAGTACTTC
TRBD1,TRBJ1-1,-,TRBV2,CASTGTGNTEAFF,TGTGCCAGCACCGGGACAGGGAACACTGAAGCTTTCTTT
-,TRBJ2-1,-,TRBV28,CASSTGSLGNEQFF,TGTGCCAGCAGTACCGGGAGTCTGGGGAATGAGCAGTTCTTC
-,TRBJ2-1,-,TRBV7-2,CASSLAGRQGGNEQFF,TGTGCCAGCAGCTTAGCGGGGAGGCAGGGGGGAAATGAGCAGTTCTTC
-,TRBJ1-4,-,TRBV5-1,CASSERTAFNEKLFF,TGCGCCAGCAGCGAGCGGACAGCCTTCAATGAAAAACTGTTTTTT
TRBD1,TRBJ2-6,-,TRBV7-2,CASSFRDRALSGANVLTF,TGTGCCAGCAGCTTCCGGGACAGGGCCCTCTCTGGGGCCAACGTCCTGACTTTC
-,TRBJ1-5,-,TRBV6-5,CASSRGWGNQPQHF,TGTGCCAGCAGCAGAGGGTGGGGCAATCAGCCCCAGCATTTT
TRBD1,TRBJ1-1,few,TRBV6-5,CASRRQGMNTEAFF,TGTGCCAGCAGACGACAGGGGATGAACACTGAAGCTTTCTTT
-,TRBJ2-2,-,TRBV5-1,CASSLAGVSSNTGELFF,TGCGCCAGCAGCTTGGCAGGTGTAAGTTCTAACACCGGGGAGCTGTTTTTT
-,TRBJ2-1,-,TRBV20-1,CSASRGGTLGDEQFF,TGCAGTGCGAGTCGCGGCGGGACCCTGGGGGATGAGCAGTTCTTC
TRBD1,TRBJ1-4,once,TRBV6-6,CASSPPAGGNEKLFF,TGTGCCAGCAGCCCCCCCGCAGGGGGTAATGAAAAACTGTTTTTT
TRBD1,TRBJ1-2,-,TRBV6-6,CASSSPGQGQDYGYTF,TGTGCCAGCAGTTCACCGGGACAGGGTCAGGACTATGGCTACACCTTC
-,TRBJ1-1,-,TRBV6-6,CAIDSHMNTEAFF,TGTGCCATCGACAGCCACATGAACACTGAAGCTTTCTTT
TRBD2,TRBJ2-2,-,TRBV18,CASSFSGRADTGELFF,TGTGCCAGCTCATTTAGCGGGAGGGCCGACACCGGGGAGCTGTTTTTT
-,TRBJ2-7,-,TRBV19,CASSATRSPSSYEQYF,TGTGCCAGTAGTGCCACTAGAAGCCCCTCCTCCTACGAGCAGTACTTC
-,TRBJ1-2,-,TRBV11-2,CASSPGLLYGYTF,TGTGCCAGCAGCCCGGGACTGCTCTATGGCTACACCTTC
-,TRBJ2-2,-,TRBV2,CASSEWQGNTGELFF,TGTGCCAGCAGTGAGTGGCAGGGGAACACCGGGGAGCTGTTTTTT
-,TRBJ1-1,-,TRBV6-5,CASSSVDRTDKAFF,TGTGCCAGCAGTTCCGTTGACAGGACGGATAAAGCTTTCTTT
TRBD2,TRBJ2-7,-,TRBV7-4,CASITGISGSSYEQYF,TGTGCCAGCATCACGGGGATTAGCGGGAGCTCCTACGAGCAGTACTTC
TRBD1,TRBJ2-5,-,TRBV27,CASSSTGRETQYF,TGTGCCAGCAGTTCGACAGGGAGAGAGACCCAGTACTTC
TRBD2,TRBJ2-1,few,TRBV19,CASSLIAGGMNEQFF,TGTGCCAGTAGCCTAATAGCGGGAGGGATGAATGAGCAGTTCTTC
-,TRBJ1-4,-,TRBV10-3,CAIKSGNQEEKLFF,TGTGCCATCAAATCCGGGAACCAAGAAGAAAAACTGTTTTTT
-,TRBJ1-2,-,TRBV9,CASSVAGGVNELNYGYTF,TGTGCCAGCAGCGTAGCGGGAGGGGTTAATGAGTTAAACTATGGCTACACCTTC
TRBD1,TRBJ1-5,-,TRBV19,CASSMGQSYQPQHF,TGTGCCAGTAGTATGGGACAGTCTTATCAGCCCCAGCATTTT
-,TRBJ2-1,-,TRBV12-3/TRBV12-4,CASTRGGWGEQFF,TGTGCCAGCACCCGAGGGGGTTGGGGTGAGCAGTTCTTC
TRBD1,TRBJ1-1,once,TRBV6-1,CASSEQGANTEAFF,TGTGCCAGCAGTGAACAGGGGGCGAATACTGAAGCTTTCTTT
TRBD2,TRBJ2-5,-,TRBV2,CASRGTSGAETQYF,TGTGCCAGCAGGGGGACTAGCGGGGCAGAGACCCAGTACTTC
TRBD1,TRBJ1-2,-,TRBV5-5,CASSVAGQGYGYTF,TGTGCCAGCAGCGTTGCGGGACAGGGCTATGGCTACACCTTC
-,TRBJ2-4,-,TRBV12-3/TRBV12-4,CASSRAGETIQYF,TGTGCCAGCAGCCGGGCAGGGGAAACCATTCAGTACTTC
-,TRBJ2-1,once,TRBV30,CAWRRQGGDEQFF,TGTGCCTGGAGAAGACAGGGAGGTGATGAGCAGTTCTTC